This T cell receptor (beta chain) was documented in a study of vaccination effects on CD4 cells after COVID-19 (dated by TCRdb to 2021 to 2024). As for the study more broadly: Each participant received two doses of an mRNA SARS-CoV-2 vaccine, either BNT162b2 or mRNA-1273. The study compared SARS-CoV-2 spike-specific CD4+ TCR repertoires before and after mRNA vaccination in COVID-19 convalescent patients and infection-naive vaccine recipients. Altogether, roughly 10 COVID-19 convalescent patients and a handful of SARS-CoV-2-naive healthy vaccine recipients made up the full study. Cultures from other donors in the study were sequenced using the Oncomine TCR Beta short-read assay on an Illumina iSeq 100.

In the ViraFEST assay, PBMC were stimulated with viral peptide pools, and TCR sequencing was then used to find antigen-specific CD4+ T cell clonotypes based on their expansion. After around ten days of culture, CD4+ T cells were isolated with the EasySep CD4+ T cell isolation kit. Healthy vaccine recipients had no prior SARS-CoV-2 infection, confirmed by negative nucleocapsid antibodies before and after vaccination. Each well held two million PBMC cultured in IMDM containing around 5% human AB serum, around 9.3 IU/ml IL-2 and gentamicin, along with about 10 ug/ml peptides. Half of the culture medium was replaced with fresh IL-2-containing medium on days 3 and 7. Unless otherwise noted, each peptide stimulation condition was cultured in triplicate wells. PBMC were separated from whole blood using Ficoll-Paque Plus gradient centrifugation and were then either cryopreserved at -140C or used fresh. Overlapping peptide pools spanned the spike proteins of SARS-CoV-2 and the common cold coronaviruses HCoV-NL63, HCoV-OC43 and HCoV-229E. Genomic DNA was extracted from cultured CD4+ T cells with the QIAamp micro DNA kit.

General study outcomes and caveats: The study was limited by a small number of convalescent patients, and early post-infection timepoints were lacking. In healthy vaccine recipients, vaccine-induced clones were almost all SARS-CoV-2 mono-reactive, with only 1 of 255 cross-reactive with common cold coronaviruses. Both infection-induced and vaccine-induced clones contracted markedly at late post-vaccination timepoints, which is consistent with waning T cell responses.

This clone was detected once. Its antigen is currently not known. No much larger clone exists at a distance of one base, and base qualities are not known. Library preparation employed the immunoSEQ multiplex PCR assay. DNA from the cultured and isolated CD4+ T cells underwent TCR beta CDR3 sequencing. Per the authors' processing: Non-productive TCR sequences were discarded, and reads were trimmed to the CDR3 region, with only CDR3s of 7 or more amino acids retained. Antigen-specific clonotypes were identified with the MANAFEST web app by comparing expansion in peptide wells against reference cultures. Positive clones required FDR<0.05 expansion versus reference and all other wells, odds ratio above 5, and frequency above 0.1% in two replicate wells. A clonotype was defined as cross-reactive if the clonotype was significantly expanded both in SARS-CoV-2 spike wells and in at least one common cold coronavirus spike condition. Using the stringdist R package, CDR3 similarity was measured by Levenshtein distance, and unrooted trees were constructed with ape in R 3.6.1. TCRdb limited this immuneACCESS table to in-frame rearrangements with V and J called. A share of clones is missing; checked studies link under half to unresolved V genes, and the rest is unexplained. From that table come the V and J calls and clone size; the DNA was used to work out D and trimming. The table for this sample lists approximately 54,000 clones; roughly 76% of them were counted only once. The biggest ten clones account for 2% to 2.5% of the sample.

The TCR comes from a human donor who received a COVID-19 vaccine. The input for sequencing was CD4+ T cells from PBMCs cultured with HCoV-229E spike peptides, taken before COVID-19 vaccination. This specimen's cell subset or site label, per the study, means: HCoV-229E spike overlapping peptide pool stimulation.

The CDR3 protein sequence reads: CASSLSSRGGETQYF. The nucleotide sequence reads TGTGCCAGCAGTTTATCTTCCAGGGGAGGGGAGACCCAGTACTTC. The rearranged chain carries TRBV27 and TRBJ2-5; matching of 7 bases hints at TRBD2 as the D gene. Measured from the cysteine to the phenylalanine, the CDR3 is 15 residues long. The DNA shown is the 45-base CDR3, in frame from base 1. V drops 0 bases and J drops 5 bases, leaving 13 bases in between. Per the germline V gene (reference sequence), MNHEY is the CDR1 and SMNVEV is the CDR2.